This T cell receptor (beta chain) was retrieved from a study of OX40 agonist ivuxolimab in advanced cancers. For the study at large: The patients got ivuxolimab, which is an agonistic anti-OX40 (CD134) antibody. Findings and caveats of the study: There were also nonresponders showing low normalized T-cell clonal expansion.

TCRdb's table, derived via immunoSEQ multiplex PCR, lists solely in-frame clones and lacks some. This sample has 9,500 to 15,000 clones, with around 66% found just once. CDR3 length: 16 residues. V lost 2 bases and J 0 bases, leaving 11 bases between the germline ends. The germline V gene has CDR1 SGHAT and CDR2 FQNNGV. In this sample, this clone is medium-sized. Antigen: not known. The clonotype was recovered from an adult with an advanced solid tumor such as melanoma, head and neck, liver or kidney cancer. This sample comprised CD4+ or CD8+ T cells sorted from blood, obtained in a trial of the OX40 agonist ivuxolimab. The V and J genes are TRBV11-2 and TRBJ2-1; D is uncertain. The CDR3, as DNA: TGTGCCAGCAGCTTACTAGTGCTAAGCTCCTACAATGAGCAGTTCTTC. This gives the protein CASSLLVLSSYNEQFF.